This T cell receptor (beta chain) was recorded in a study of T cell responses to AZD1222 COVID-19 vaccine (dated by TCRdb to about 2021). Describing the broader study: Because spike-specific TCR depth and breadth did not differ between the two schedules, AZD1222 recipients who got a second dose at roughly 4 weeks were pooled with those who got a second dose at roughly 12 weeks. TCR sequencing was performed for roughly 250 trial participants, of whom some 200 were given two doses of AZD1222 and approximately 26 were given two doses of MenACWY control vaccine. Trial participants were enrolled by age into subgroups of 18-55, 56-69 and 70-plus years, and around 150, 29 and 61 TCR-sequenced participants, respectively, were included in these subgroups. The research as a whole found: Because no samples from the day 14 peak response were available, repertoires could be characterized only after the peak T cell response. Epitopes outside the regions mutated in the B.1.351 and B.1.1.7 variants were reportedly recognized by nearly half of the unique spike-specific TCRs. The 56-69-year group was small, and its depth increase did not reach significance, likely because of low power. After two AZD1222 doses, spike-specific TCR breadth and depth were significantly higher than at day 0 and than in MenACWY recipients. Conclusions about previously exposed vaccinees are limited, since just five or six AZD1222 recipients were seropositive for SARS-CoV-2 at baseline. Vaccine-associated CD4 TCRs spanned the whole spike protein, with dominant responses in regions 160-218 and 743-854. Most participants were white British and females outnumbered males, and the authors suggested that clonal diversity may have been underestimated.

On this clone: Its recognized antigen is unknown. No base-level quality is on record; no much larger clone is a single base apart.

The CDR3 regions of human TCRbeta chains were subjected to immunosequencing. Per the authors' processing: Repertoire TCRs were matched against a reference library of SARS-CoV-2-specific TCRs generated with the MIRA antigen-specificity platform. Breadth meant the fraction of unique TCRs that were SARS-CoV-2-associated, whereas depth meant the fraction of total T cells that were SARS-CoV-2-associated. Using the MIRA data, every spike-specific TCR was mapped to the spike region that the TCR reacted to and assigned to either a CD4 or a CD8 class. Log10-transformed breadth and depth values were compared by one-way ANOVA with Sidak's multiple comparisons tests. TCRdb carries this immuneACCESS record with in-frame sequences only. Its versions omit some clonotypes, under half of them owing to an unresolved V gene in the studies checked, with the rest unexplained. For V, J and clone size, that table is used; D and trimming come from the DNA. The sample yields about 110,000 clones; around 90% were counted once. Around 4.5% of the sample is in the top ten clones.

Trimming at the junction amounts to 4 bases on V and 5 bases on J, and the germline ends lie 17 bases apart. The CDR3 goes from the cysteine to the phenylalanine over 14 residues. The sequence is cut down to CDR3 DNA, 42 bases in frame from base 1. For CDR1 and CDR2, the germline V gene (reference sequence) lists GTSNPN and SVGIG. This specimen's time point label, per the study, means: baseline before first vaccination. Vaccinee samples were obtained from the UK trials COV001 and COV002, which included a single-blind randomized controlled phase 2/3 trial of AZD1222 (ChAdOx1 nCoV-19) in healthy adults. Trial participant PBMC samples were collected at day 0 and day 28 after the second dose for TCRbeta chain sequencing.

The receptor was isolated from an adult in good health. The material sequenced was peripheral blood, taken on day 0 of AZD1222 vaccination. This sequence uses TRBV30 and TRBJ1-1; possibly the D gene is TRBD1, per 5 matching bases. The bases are TGTGCCTGGAAGGGGACGGGGACGGGGACTGAAGCTTTCTTT. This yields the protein CAWKGTGTGTEAFF. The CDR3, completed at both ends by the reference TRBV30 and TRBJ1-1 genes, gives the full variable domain SQTIHQWPATLVQPVGSPLSLECTVEGTSNPNLYWYRQAAGRGLQLLFYSVGIGQISSEVPQNLSASRPQDRQFILSSKKLLLSDSGFYLCAWKGTGTGTEAFFGQGTRLTVV.